One T cell receptor beta chain is described in this entry. Antigen specificity is unknown. This record belongs to a study of Graves' ophthalmopathy and Graves' hyperthyroidism. Study-wide results and limits: Among expanded thyroid clonotypes above 0.001 frequency, most also occurred in blood. Built on 13 signatures, a model told ophthalmopathy apart from stable hyperthyroidism with 85% to 90% sensitivity and 81.08% specificity.

CAS ≥3, NOSPECS ≥4, moderate-to-severe activity and duration under 3 months marked donors with ophthalmopathy. Establishment of the diagnosis relied upon clinical symptoms, serum thyroxine, TRAb, thyroid ultrasound and orbital computed tomography. This CDR3 spans 15 amino acids. The V gene lost 6 bases and the J gene lost 1 base, with 17 bases spanning the gap. Germline values: CDR1 DFQATT, CDR2 SNEGSKA (reference sequence). The sequenced template was RNA, covering the TCR beta CDR3 region. First-round RT-PCR used HTBI primers; second-round multiplex PCR followed. TCRdb re-called the multiplex PCR reads through MiXCR, storing one row per CDR3 protein. The table lists almost 750,000 distinct CDR3 sequences, 35% to 50% of them singletons.

The source is an adult man with Graves' ophthalmopathy. Specimen: peripheral blood. This chain connects TRBV20-1 to TRBJ2-3; D perhaps matches TRBD1 (7 bases). Written as DNA, the CDR3 is TGCAGTGCGGATACAGGGGAGGAAGGCACAGATACGCAGTATTTT. Its translation: CSADTGEEGTDTQYF.